Each of the 10 T cell receptor beta chains below was sequenced from the same sample in a study of blood T cell repertoires in COVID-19. The table came from immunoSEQ multiplex PCR; TCRdb's copy has only in-frame clones and leaves some out. This sample has just under 30,000 clones, with 80% to 90% found just once. The specimen was peripheral blood. The receptors were sampled from a human donor in a cohort sampled during active COVID-19.

The CDR3 DNA follows: TGTGCCAGCAGCTCCGACAGGGACAATCAGCCCCAGCATTTT. Translation gives CASSSDRDNQPQHF. This chain links TRBV7-9 with TRBJ1-5; 7 nucleotides line up with TRBD1. Trimming took 4 bases from V and 3 from J; bases not matched to a gene: 3. CDR3 size: 14 residues. Germline CDR1 reads SEHNR; CDR2 reads FQNEAQ (reference sequence).

The chain uses TRBV19 and TRBJ2-5, with 12 bases aligning to TRBD2. CDR1 and CDR2 from the germline V gene are LNHDA and SQIVND (reference sequence). J was trimmed by 4 bases and V by 5 bases; bases with no gene match: 8. This CDR3 is built from 16 residues. The CDR3: CASSRWTSGVGETQYF. DNA for the CDR3: TGTGCCAGTAGTCGTTGGACTAGCGGGGTCGGAGAGACCCAGTACTTC.

The chain employs TRBV28 and TRBJ1-1; possibly TRBD1 for D (6 bases). V lost 8 bases to trimming and J lost 2 bases, with 21 bases between them. This CDR3 spans 16 amino acids. Germline V gene sequence: CDR1 MDHEN, CDR2 SYDVKM. CDR3 nucleotides: TGTGCCAGCCGAATGCACGGGGCAGGGACAAACACTGAAGCTTTCTTT. Protein product: CASRMHGAGTNTEAFF.

The chain links TRBV6-6 to TRBJ2-3, with 13 positions matching TRBD2. The CDR3 runs 16 residues. J gave up 5 bases and V 5 bases, and 7 bases lay outside the gene matches. Germline V gene lookup returns CDR1 MNHNY and CDR2 SVGAGI (reference sequence). CDR3 DNA sequence: TGTGCCAGCAGTAACGCACTAGCGGGGGGGCAAGATACGCAGTATTTT. Its translation is CASSNALAGGQDTQYF.

This clone is a singleton in its sample. The V call is TRBV4-2, the J call TRBJ2-5; 8 bases match TRBD2. From germline, CDR1 is LGHNA and CDR2 YNFKEQ. This CDR3 region has 15 residues. Trimming removed 0 bases from V and 4 bases from J; junction bases left unmatched: 4. CDR3 amino acids: CASSQDPGGPETQYF. As DNA, the CDR3 is TGTGCCAGCAGCCAAGATCCGGGGGGGCCAGAGACCCAGTACTTC.

The genes are TRBV7-9 and TRBJ1-3; D is perhaps TRBD1 (5 bases). In germline, CDR1 is SEHNR, CDR2 FQNEAQ (reference sequence). The CDR3 runs to 16 residues. V was shortened by 5 bases and J by 4 bases, with 18 bases between the two germline ends. CDR3 sequence: CASSLGHSLGGNTIYF. The CDR3 region has the DNA TGTGCCAGCAGCCTCGGACACTCCTTGGGGGGAAACACCATATATTTT.

V usage is TRBV27 and J usage is TRBJ2-2; 13 bases align to TRBD2. The germline V gene encodes CDR1 MNHEY and CDR2 SMNVEV (reference sequence). This CDR3 is built from 15 residues. J gave up 6 bases and V 6 bases, and 4 bases lay outside the gene matches. CDR3 region: CASSVTSGGPGELFF. In DNA form, the CDR3 reads TGTGCCAGCAGCGTGACTAGCGGGGGGCCCGGGGAGCTGTTTTTT.

The rearrangement uses TRBV7-9 and TRBJ2-1; 7 bases agree with TRBD1. CDR3 size: 14 residues. V gave up 4 bases and J gave up 8 bases; unmatched junction bases: 8. Looked up from germline, CDR1 is SEHNR and CDR2 is FQNEAQ (reference sequence). CDR3 DNA sequence: TGTGCCAGCAGCTCAAACAGGGGTAGTGATGAGCAGTTCTTC. Protein product: CASSSNRGSDEQFF.

CDR3 protein: CASSLNKGVGGTEKLFF. In nucleotides, the CDR3 is TGTGCCAGCAGCTTAAATAAGGGCGTAGGGGGAACAGAAAAACTGTTTTTT. The V and J genes are TRBV7-9 and TRBJ1-4; perhaps TRBD1 as D (6 bases). The CDR3 is made up of 17 amino acids. The germline V gene encodes CDR1 SEHNR and CDR2 FQNEAQ (reference sequence). V was shortened by 2 bases and J by 8 bases, with 21 bases between the two germline ends.

V is TRBV6-6 and J is TRBJ2-1; D unclear. Trimming took 7 bases from V and 5 from J, leaving 21 bases between them. The CDR3 is 16 residues long. Germline loops: CDR1 MNHNY, CDR2 SVGAGI (reference sequence). CDR3: CASKLGPGTFNNEQFF. The CDR3 region has the DNA TGTGCCAGCAAGTTAGGCCCAGGCACCTTTAACAATGAGCAGTTCTTC.